A selection of T cell receptor beta chains follows, all from one sample in a study of T cells after yellow fever vaccination. TCRdb re-called the 5' RACE reads through MiXCR, storing one row per CDR3 protein. This sample has 25,000 to 30,000 distinct CDR3 sequences, with 5.5% to 8% found just once. The input for sequencing was PBMCs, either bulk or a sorted T-cell subset (CD4+, CD8+, memory, or dextramer-sorted; not recorded which), taken on the day of the yellow fever booster vaccination. The receptors shown here come from a man aged 25 to 40 who received the YFV17D yellow fever vaccine. The CDR3 runs from the conserved cysteine through the conserved F or W. The D gene is left open where the match is weak. Part of the rows lack a size; the others show once, few, many or a class for expanded clones.

j_call,clone_size,v_call,d_call,cdr3_nt,cdr3_aa
TRBJ2-7,NA,TRBV9,TRBD2,TGTGCCAGCAGCGTAGGAGCGGGAGGTGAGTCCTACGAGCAGTACTTC,CASSVGAGGESYEQYF
TRBJ2-7,NA,TRBV6-2/TRBV6-3,NA,TGTGCCAGCAGTTACATTCTGACCCGGGAAGAATCCTACGAGCAGTACTTC,CASSYILTREESYEQYF
TRBJ1-3,many,TRBV28,NA,TGTGCCGTAGAGAGGGATGGAAACACCATATATTTT,CAVERDGNTIYF
TRBJ2-1,few,TRBV7-9,NA,TGTGCCAGCGGGTCGTACAATGAGCAGTTCTTC,CASGSYNEQFF
TRBJ2-1,many,TRBV7-9,TRBD2,TGTGCCAGCAGCTTAGGGCGCCTCGGCGGGAGATCTGATGAGCAGTTCTTC,CASSLGRLGGRSDEQFF
TRBJ2-7,NA,TRBV4-3,NA,TGCGCCAGCAGCCAAGATTCCGGGATCATCTACGAGCAGTACTTC,CASSQDSGIIYEQYF
TRBJ2-3,many,TRBV4-2,TRBD1,TGTGCCAGCAGCCAAGAACACGGACAGGCGACCACAGATACGCAGTATTTT,CASSQEHGQATTDTQYF
TRBJ2-1,NA,TRBV3-1,TRBD2,TGTGCCAGCAGGGGGGGGACTAGTCACAATGAGCAGTTCTTC,CASRGGTSHNEQFF
TRBJ1-1,NA,TRBV20-1,TRBD1,TGCAGTGCTAGAAATACCGGGACAGGAGAATCGACTGAAGCTTTCTTT,CSARNTGTGESTEAFF
TRBJ2-1,NA,TRBV9,NA,TGTGCCAGCAGCCCCTGGGGGAGGTTAAACTCCGGGGATGAGCAGTTCTTC,CASSPWGRLNSGDEQFF
TRBJ1-1,NA,TRBV9,NA,TGTGCCAGCAGCGTAGGAGTAACAGGGACTACTGAAGCTTTCTTT,CASSVGVTGTTEAFF
TRBJ2-7,NA,TRBV23-1,NA,TGCGCCAGCAGTCAATCGTGCAAACCCTACGAGCAGTACTTC,CASSQSCKPYEQYF
TRBJ2-1,NA,TRBV20-1,TRBD2,TGCAGTGCTACCACCCCTCAGCGGGGTCCCAATGAGCAGTTCTTC,CSATTPQRGPNEQFF
TRBJ2-1,many,TRBV12-3/TRBV12-4,NA,TGTGCCAGCAGTTTCTATTCCGGAGAATCGGAGCAGTTCTTC,CASSFYSGESEQFF